Listed below are T cell receptor beta chains from one sample, sequenced in a study of technical replicates of blood from a few donors. This table comes from immunoSEQ multiplex PCR, and its TCRdb copy is limited to in-frame clones, with some not included. The data contain about 56,000 clones, about 94% of them singletons. The sequencing sample was made of PBMCs. Receptors originate from a human donor in good health. Some clones in this sample may be carry-over from other donors' samples. CDR3s include the opening cysteine and the closing phenylalanine or tryptophan. A D gene is named only where the DNA matches it firmly. The size field is filled for only some rows; it gives once, few, many or a size class.

d_gene,j_gene,v_gene,abundance,CDR3aa,CDR3nt
TRBD1,TRBJ2-7,TRBV7-8,NA,CASSLRGMGQLSGPLEQYF,TGTGCCAGCAGCTTAAGGGGGATGGGACAGCTAAGCGGCCCTCTCGAGCAGTACTTC
NA,TRBJ1-4,TRBV6-5,NA,CASSYGRQARGKLFF,TGTGCCAGCAGTTACGGTCGGCAGGCCCGCGGGAAACTGTTTTTT
NA,TRBJ1-5,TRBV7-2,NA,CASSLVGQSNQPQHF,TGTGCCAGCAGCTTAGTAGGACAGTCCAATCAGCCCCAGCATTTT
TRBD1,TRBJ2-7,TRBV10-3,once,CAVGTDVNYEQYF,TGTGCCGTTGGGACAGACGTCAACTACGAGCAGTACTTC
NA,TRBJ2-3,TRBV6-6,NA,CASRTGNTDTQYF,TGTGCCAGTAGGACTGGAAACACAGATACGCAGTATTTT
NA,TRBJ2-1,TRBV4-2,NA,CASSQDTGVLNNEQFF,TGTGCCAGCAGCCAAGATACCGGGGTATTGAACAATGAGCAGTTCTTC
TRBD1,TRBJ1-6,TRBV19,NA,CACTDRGSPLHF,TGTGCCTGTACAGACAGGGGTTCACCCCTCCACTTT
TRBD1,TRBJ1-3,TRBV19,once,CASSHPGQGASGNTIYF,TGTGCCAGTAGTCACCCGGGACAGGGGGCGAGTGGAAACACCATATATTTT
TRBD2,TRBJ2-1,TRBV7-3,NA,CASSPTSGGAPEQFF,TGTGCCAGCAGCCCTACTAGCGGGGGGGCCCCTGAGCAGTTCTTC
NA,TRBJ2-3,TRBV5-4,NA,CASSLELRDTQYF,TGTGCCAGCAGCTTGGAATTGAGAGATACGCAGTATTTT
NA,TRBJ1-3,TRBV2,NA,CASSEMGAGNTIYF,TGTGCCAGCAGTGAAATGGGAGCTGGAAACACCATATATTTT
NA,TRBJ2-2,TRBV4-3,NA,CASSYEARAYTGELFF,TGCGCCAGCAGCTACGAGGCCAGGGCGTACACCGGGGAGCTGTTTTTT
TRBD1,TRBJ2-7,TRBV7-8,NA,CASSMIPGQGIEQYF,TGTGCCAGCAGCATGATCCCGGGACAGGGTATCGAGCAGTACTTC
TRBD1,TRBJ2-1,TRBV27,NA,CASSLSQGQGRGGREQFF,TGTGCCAGCAGTTTATCGCAGGGACAGGGGCGGGGTGGACGGGAGCAGTTCTTC
TRBD2,TRBJ2-5,TRBV7-2,NA,CASSLESGRLQETQYF,TGTGCCAGCAGCTTAGAGAGCGGGAGGCTACAAGAGACCCAGTACTTC
NA,TRBJ2-3,TRBV5-1,once,CASSSSSISSTDTQYF,TGCGCCAGCAGCTCTAGCAGTATATCTAGCACAGATACGCAGTATTTT
NA,TRBJ1-6,TRBV6-5,NA,CASSTEEANNSPLHF,TGTGCCAGCTCTACAGAGGAGGCGAATAATTCACCCCTCCACTTT
NA,TRBJ1-6,TRBV15,NA,CATSRDPGSPLHF,TGTGCCACCAGCAGAGATCCAGGGTCACCCCTCCACTTT
NA,TRBJ1-5,TRBV6-6,NA,CASSPGGDSSQPQHF,TGTGCCAGCTCGCCCGGCGGGGATAGCAGTCAGCCCCAGCATTTT
NA,TRBJ2-7,TRBV18,NA,CASSTSDSSYEQYF,TGTGCCAGCTCAACTTCAGACAGCTCCTACGAGCAGTACTTC
TRBD1,TRBJ1-4,TRBV30,NA,CAWSGNRGNEKLFF,TGTGCCTGGAGTGGTAACAGGGGGAATGAAAAACTGTTTTTT
NA,TRBJ2-2,TRBV9,NA,CASSVAGRAGTGELFF,TGTGCCAGCAGCGTAGCAGGCAGGGCAGGCACCGGGGAGCTGTTTTTT
NA,TRBJ1-4,TRBV4-1,NA,CASSQLPREKLFF,TGCGCCAGCAGCCAACTACCAAGGGAGAAACTGTTTTTT
TRBD1,TRBJ2-1,TRBV7-3,NA,CASSFSGTGGGEQFF,TGTGCCAGCAGCTTTTCCGGGACAGGGGGGGGTGAGCAGTTCTTC
TRBD1,TRBJ1-3,TRBV11-2,NA,CASSLIGQAGNTIYF,TGTGCCAGCAGCTTAATCGGACAGGCTGGAAACACCATATATTTT
NA,TRBJ2-5,TRBV6-1,NA,CASSDGNIVVTQYF,TGTGCCAGCAGTGACGGGAACATAGTTGTGACCCAGTACTTC
NA,TRBJ1-1,TRBV18,NA,CASSPGGIGTEAFF,TGTGCCAGCTCACCAGGAGGGATTGGCACTGAAGCTTTCTTT
NA,TRBJ2-1,TRBV11-2,NA,CASSFSRVDQFF,TGTGCCAGCAGCTTCTCCCGGGTAGACCAGTTCTTC
TRBD1,TRBJ1-1,TRBV6-1,NA,CASSAGTGPMNTEAFF,TGTGCCAGCAGTGCCGGGACAGGACCTATGAACACTGAAGCTTTCTTT
NA,TRBJ2-2,TRBV5-8,once,CASSRGGELFF,TGTGCCAGCAGTCGGGGAGGGGAGCTGTTTTTT
NA,TRBJ2-1,TRBV5-1,NA,CASSKAPFNEQFF,TGCGCCAGCAGCAAAGCCCCGTTCAATGAGCAGTTCTTC
NA,TRBJ1-6,TRBV5-4,NA,CASSLAGNSPLHF,TGTGCCAGCAGCTTGGCCGGTAATTCACCCCTCCACTTT
NA,TRBJ1-1,TRBV5-1,NA,CASSLQGLTEAFF,TGCGCCAGCAGCTTGCAGGGTCTCACTGAAGCTTTCTTT
NA,TRBJ1-4,TRBV6-6,NA,CASSRGMNNEKLFF,TGTGCCAGCAGCCGCGGGATGAACAATGAAAAACTGTTTTTT
TRBD2,TRBJ2-3,TRBV5-5,NA,CASSLMTSVGTDTQYF,TGTGCCAGCAGCTTGATGACTAGCGTCGGCACAGATACGCAGTATTTT
TRBD2,TRBJ2-1,TRBV7-3,NA,CASSLGLAGINEQFF,TGTGCCAGCAGCCTTGGACTAGCGGGAATAAATGAGCAGTTCTTC
NA,TRBJ2-5,TRBV27,NA,CASSPGFVRAETQYF,TGTGCCAGCAGTCCCGGTTTCGTGAGGGCGGAGACCCAGTACTTC
TRBD2,TRBJ2-1,TRBV27,NA,CASSLTSGGNEQFF,TGTGCCAGCAGCCTGACTAGCGGGGGTAATGAGCAGTTCTTC
NA,TRBJ2-1,TRBV9,once,CASSPRLTYNEQFF,TGTGCCAGCAGCCCCCGACTGACTTACAATGAGCAGTTCTTC
TRBD1,TRBJ1-1,TRBV15,NA,CATSRGRTGGTEAFF,TGTGCCACCAGCAGGGGCAGGACAGGGGGCACTGAAGCTTTCTTT
TRBD1,TRBJ1-1,TRBV7-3,NA,CASSPSGQGEAFF,TGTGCCAGCAGCCCATCCGGACAGGGGGAAGCTTTCTTT
NA,TRBJ1-1,TRBV7-9,NA,CASSLGLTAMNTEAFF,TGTGCCAGCAGCTTAGGACTAACCGCGATGAACACTGAAGCTTTCTTT